The TCR beta chain under discussion was sequenced for a study of cytomegalovirus exposure and HLA in healthy donors. The PCR used 60 Vbeta and 13 Jbeta primers. Clones were read by immunoSEQ multiplex PCR, and TCRdb kept only the in-frame ones, dropping some. The sample has about 180,000 clones; over 75% are singletons. Germline values: CDR1 SGHTA, CDR2 FQGNSA. The junction had 5 bases not matched to a gene; V was cut back by 6 bases and J by 2 bases. The CDR3 contains 14 residues. The V and J genes are TRBV7-2 and TRBJ2-7; 9 bases match TRBD1. This receptor was obtained from a woman between 50 and 59 years old in good health and CMV-seronegative. Sequenced material: PBMCs. The CDR3 nucleotides read TGTGCCAGCAGACCCGGGACAGGGACCTACGAGCAGTACTTC. Protein sequence: CASRPGTGTYEQYF.